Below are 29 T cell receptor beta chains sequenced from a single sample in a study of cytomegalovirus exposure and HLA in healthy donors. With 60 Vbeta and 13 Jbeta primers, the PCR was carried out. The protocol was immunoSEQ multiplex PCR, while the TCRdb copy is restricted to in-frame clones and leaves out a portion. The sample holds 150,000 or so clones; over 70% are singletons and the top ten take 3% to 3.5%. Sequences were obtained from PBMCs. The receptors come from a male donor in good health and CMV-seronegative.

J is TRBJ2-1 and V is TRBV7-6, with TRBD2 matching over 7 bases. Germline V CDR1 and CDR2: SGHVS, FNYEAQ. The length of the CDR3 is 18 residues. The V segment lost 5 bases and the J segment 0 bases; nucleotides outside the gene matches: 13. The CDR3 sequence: CASSVHRATSVSYNEQFF. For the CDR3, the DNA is TGTGCCAGCAGCGTCCACCGAGCCACTAGCGTCTCCTACAATGAGCAGTTCTTC. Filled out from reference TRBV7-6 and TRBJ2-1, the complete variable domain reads GAGVSQSPRYKVTKRGQDVALRCDPISGHVSLYWYRQALGQGPEFLTYFNYEAQQDKSGLPNDRFSAERPEGSISTLTIQRTEQRDSAMYRCASSVHRATSVSYNEQFFGPGTRLTVL.

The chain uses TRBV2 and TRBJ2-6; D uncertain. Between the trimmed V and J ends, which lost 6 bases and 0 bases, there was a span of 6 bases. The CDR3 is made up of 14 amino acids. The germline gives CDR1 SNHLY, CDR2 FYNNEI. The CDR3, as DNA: TGTGCCAGCAGCGATAGCTCTGGGGCCAACGTCCTGACTTTC. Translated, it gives CASSDSSGANVLTF.

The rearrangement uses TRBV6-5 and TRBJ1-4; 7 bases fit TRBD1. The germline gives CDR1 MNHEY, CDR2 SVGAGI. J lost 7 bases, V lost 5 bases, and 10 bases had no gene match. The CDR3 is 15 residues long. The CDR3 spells CASSNSPTGSEKLFF. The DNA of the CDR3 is TGTGCCAGCAGTAATTCGCCGACAGGGAGTGAAAAACTGTTTTTT.

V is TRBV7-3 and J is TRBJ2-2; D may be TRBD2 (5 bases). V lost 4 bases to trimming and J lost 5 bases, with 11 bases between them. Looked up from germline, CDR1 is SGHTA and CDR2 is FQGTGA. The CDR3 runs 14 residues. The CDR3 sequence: CASSSLLATGELFF. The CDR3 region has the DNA TGTGCCAGCAGCTCCCTTCTAGCAACCGGGGAGCTGTTTTTT.

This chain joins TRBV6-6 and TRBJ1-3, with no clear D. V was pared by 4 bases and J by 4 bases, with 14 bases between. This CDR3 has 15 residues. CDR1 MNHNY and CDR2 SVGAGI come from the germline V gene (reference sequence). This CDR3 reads CASSSEGGFGNTIYF. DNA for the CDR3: TGTGCCAGCAGTTCCGAGGGAGGGTTCGGAAACACCATATATTTT.

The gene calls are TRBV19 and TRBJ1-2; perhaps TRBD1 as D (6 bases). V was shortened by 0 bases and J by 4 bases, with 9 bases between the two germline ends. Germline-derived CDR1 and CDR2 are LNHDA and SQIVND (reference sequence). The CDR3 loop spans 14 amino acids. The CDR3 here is CASSIDRGFYGYTF. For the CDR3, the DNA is TGTGCCAGTAGTATAGACAGGGGATTCTATGGCTACACCTTC.

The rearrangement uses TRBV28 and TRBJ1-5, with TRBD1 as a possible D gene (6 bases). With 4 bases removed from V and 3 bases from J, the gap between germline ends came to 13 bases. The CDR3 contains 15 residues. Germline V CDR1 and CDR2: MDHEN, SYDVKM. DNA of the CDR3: TGTGCCAGCAGTTGGACAGTTTATCCCAATCAGCCCCAGCATTTT. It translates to CASSWTVYPNQPQHF.

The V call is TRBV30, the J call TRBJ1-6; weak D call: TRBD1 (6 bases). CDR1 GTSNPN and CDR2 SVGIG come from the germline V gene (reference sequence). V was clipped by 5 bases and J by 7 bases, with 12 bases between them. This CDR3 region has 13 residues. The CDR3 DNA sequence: TGTGCCTGGGAGGCGCAGGGGAATTCACCCCTCCACTTT. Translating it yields CAWEAQGNSPLHF.

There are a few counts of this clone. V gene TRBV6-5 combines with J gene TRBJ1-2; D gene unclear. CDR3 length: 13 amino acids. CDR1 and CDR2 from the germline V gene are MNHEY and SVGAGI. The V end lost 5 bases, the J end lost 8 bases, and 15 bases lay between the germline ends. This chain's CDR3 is CASSARTPRGYTF. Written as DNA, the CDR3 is TGTGCCAGCAGTGCACGCACCCCGCGGGGCTACACCTTC.

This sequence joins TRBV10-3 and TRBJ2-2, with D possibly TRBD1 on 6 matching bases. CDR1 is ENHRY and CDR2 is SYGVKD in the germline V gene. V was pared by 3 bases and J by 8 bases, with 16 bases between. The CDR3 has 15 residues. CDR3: CAISESRPGEGELFF. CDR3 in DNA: TGTGCCATCAGTGAATCTAGGCCAGGGGAAGGGGAGCTGTTTTTT.

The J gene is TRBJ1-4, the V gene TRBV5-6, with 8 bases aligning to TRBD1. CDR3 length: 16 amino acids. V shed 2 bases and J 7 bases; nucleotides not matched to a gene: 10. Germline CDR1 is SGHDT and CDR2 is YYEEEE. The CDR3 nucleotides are TGTGCCAGCAGCTTCCAGGGGGCGGGGGAGTCTGAAAAACTGTTTTTT. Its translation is CASSFQGAGESEKLFF.

The CDR3 protein is CASSPMWGTSGSDEQFF. The CDR3 bases are TGTGCCAGCTCACCAATGTGGGGGACTAGCGGGAGTGATGAGCAGTTCTTC. The gene calls are TRBV18 and TRBJ2-1; 14 nucleotides match TRBD2. The CDR3 is 17 residues long. Germline CDR1 is KGHSH and CDR2 is LQKENI. Trimming cost V 2 bases and J 8 bases; bases outside gene matches: 8.

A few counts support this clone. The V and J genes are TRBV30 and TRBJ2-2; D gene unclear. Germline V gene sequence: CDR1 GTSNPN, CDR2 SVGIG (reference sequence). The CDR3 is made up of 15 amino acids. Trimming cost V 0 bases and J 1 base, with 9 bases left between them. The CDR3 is CAWSVLRQNTGELFF. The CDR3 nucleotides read TGTGCCTGGAGTGTACTGAGGCAGAACACCGGGGAGCTGTTTTTT.

As DNA, the CDR3 is TGCGCCAGCAGCCAAGAGCCAGGGGGCACGACTGGGGCCAACGTCCTGACTTTC. It yields the protein CASSQEPGGTTGANVLTF. The chain recombines TRBV4-3 with TRBJ2-6; 8 bases are shared with TRBD1. The germline V gene encodes CDR1 LGHNA and CDR2 YSLEER. After removal of 0 bases from V and 2 bases from J, the junction contained 6 bases not matched to a gene. This CDR3 is 18 amino acids long.

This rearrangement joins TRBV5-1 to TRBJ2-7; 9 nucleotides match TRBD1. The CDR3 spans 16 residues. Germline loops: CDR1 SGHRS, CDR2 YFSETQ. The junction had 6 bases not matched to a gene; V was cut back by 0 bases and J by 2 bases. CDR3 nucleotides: TGCGCCAGCAGCTTGGCCCCCGGGACAGGGACCTACGAGCAGTACTTC. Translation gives CASSLAPGTGTYEQYF.

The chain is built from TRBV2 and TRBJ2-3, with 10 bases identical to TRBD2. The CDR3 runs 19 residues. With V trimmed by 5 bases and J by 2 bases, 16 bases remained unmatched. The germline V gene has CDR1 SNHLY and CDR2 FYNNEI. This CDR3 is CASSSPSGGTSLATDTQYF. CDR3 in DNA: TGTGCCAGCAGTAGCCCTAGCGGGGGAACATCCCTAGCCACAGATACGCAGTATTTT.

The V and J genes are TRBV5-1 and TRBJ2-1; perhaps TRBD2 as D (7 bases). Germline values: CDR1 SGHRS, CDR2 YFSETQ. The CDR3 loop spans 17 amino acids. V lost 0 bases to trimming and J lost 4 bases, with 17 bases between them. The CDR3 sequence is CASSLAMGGRGYNEQFF. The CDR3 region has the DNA TGCGCCAGCAGCTTGGCCATGGGGGGGCGGGGGTACAATGAGCAGTTCTTC. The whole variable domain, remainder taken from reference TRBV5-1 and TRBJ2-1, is KAGVTQTPRYLIKTRGQQVTLSCSPISGHRSVSWYQQTPGQGLQFLFEYFSETQRNKGNFPGRFSGRQFSNSRSEMNVSTLELGDSALYLCASSLAMGGRGYNEQFFGPGTRLTVL.

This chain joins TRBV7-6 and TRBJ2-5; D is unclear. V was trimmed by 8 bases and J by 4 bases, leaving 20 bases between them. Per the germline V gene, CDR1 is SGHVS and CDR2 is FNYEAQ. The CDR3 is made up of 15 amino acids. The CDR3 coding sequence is TGTGCCAGCCTTCCGATACCCCAGGATGGAGAGACCCAGTACTTC. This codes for CASLPIPQDGETQYF.

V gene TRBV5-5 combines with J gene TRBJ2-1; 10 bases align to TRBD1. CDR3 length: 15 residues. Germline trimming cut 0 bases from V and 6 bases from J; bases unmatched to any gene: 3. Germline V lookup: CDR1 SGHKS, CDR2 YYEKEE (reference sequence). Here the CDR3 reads CASSLGQGAINEQFF. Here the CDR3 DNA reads TGTGCCAGCAGCTTGGGACAGGGGGCTATCAATGAGCAGTTCTTC.

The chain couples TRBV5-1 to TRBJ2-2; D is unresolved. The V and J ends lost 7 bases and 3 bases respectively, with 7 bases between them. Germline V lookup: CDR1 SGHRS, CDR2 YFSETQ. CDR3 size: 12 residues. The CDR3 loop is CASEYDTGELFF. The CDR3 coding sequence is TGCGCCAGCGAGTATGACACCGGGGAGCTGTTTTTT.

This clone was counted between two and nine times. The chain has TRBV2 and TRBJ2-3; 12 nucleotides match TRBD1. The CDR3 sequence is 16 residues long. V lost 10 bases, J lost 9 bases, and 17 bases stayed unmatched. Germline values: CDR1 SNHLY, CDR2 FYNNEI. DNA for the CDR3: TGTGCCACCCTTTCCAGTGGGGACAGGGGGCGAGGGACGCAGTATTTT. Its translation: CATLSSGDRGRGTQYF.

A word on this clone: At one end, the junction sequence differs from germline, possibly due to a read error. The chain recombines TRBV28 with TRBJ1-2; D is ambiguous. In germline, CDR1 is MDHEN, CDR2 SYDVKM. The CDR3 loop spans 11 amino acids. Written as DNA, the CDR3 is TGTGCCAGCAGTTTTGAGGCCCATCAAAGATTC. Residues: CASSFEAHQRF.

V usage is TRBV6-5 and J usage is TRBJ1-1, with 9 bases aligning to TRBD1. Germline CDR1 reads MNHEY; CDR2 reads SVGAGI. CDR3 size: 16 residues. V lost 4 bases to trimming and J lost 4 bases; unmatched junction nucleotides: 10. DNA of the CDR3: TGTGCCAGCAGTTTTGTGTGGACAGGGGTCTTCACTGAAGCTTTCTTT. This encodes CASSFVWTGVFTEAFF.

Here the CDR3 reads CASSPTSGAFATQYF. As DNA, the CDR3 is TGTGCCAGCAGTCCTACTAGCGGGGCCTTTGCGACCCAGTACTTC. This sequence joins TRBV2 and TRBJ2-5, with 10 bases lining up with TRBD2. V trimming: 5 bases; J trimming: 7 bases; junction bases outside the gene matches: 10. The CDR3 is 15 amino acids. Germline CDR1 SNHLY, CDR2 FYNNEI.

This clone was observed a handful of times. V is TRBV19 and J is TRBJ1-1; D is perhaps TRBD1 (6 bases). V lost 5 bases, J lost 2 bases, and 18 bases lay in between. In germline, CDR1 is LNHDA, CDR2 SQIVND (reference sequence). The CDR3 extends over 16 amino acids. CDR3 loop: CASSLLRAGTNTEAFF. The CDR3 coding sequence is TGTGCCAGTAGTCTCCTACGGGCAGGGACAAACACTGAAGCTTTCTTT.

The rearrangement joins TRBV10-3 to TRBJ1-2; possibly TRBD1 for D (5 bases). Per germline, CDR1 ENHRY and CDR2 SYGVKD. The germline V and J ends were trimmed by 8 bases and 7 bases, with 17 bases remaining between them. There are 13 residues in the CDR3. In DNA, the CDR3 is TGTGCCATCGCGCGGGGGGAGAAGGGTGGCTACACCTTC. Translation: CAIARGEKGGYTF.

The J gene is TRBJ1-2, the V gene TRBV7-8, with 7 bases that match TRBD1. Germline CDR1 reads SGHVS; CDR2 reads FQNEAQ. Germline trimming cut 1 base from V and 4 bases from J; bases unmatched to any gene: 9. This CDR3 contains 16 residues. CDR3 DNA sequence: TGTGCCAGCAGCTTAGAACCAGCAGGGACAGCCTATGGCTACACCTTC. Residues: CASSLEPAGTAYGYTF. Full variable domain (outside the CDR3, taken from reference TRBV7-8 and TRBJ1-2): GAGVSQSPRYKVAKRGQDVALRCDPISGHVSLFWYQQALGQGPEFLTYFQNEAQLDKSGLPSDRFFAERPEGSVSTLKIQRTQQEDSAVYLCASSLEPAGTAYGYTFGSGTRLTVV.

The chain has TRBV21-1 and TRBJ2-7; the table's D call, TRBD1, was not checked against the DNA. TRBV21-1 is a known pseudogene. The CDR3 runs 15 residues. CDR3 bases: TGTGCCAGCAGCAAAGGCCGGTCAGGAACCTACGAGCAGTACTTC. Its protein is CASSKGRSGTYEQYF.

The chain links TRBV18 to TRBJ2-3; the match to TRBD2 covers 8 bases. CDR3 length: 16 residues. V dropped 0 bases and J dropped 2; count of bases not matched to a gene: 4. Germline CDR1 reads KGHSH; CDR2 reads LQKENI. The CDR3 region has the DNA TGTGCCAGCTCACCACCGACGGGGGGGATCACAGATACGCAGTATTTT. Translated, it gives CASSPPTGGITDTQYF.